This T cell receptor (beta chain) was identified during a study of control samples from healthy donors and cancer patients. V trimming: 2 bases; J trimming: 4 bases; junction bases outside the gene matches: 4. Per the germline V gene, CDR1 is SGDLS and CDR2 is YYNGEE. The CDR3 is 15 amino acids. This table comes from immunoSEQ multiplex PCR, and its TCRdb copy is limited to in-frame clones, with some not included. Of roughly 150,000 clones listed, about 89% were seen once; the top ten hold around 4.7%. The sequence derives from a man aged 25-40 years in good health. Sample: blood. The chain uses TRBV9 and TRBJ1-5; 9 bases are shared with TRBD1. The CDR3 DNA follows: TGTGCCAGCAGCGTGGGACAGGGTCCAAATCAGCCCCAGCATTTT. Translated, it gives CASSVGQGPNQPQHF.